Each of the 5 T cell receptor beta chains below was sequenced from the same sample in a study of brain T cells in children with intractable seizures. Measured with immunoSEQ multiplex PCR; TCRdb has only the in-frame clones, and not every one. The sample lists about 340,000 clones; about 93% were seen once. Time point given: blood from clinic visit 5 months post-surgery; TSC patient then seizure free. The starting material was peripheral blood, obtained approximately 5 months after surgery. These receptors all stem from a boy younger than two with tuberous sclerosis and intractable seizures.

This clone was seen once. The V and J genes are TRBV27 and TRBJ2-5, with 7 bases matching TRBD2. The junction had 3 bases not matched to a gene; V was cut back by 5 bases and J by 3 bases. Germline CDR1 reads MNHEY; CDR2 reads SMNVEV (reference sequence). The CDR3 contains 13 residues. Here the CDR3 reads CASSPLAEETQYF. In DNA form, the CDR3 reads TGTGCCAGCAGTCCCCTAGCGGAAGAGACCCAGTACTTC.

This clone was seen a single time. V gene TRBV7-9 combines with J gene TRBJ1-1, with no clear D. Germline lookup yields CDR1 SEHNR and CDR2 FQNEAQ (reference sequence). Trimming removed 3 bases from V and 5 bases from J, with 7 bases in between. This CDR3 has 12 amino acids. As DNA, the CDR3 is TGTGCCAGCAGCTTTCATTCGACTGAAGCTTTCTTT. As protein: CASSFHSTEAFF.

A few counts support this clone. The chain recombines TRBV5-1 with TRBJ1-3, with 7 bases fitting TRBD1. CDR3 size: 13 residues. The V gene's germline CDR1 is SGHRS and CDR2 YFSETQ. V lost 4 bases to trimming and J lost 10 bases; unmatched junction nucleotides: 8. The CDR3 DNA sequence: TGCGCCAGCAGCGTGAGACAGGGTAAGACCATATATTTT. This codes for CASSVRQGKTIYF.

The rearrangement joins TRBV11-3 to TRBJ2-7; the D gene could be TRBD1 or TRBD2 (5 bases each). CDR3 length: 14 residues. CDR1 and CDR2 (germline): SGHNT, YENEEA. With 7 bases removed from V and 2 bases from J, the gap between germline ends came to 15 bases. The CDR3 DNA follows: TGTGCCAGCACCAGGGACGGGATAACCTACGAGCAGTACTTC. Protein: CASTRDGITYEQYF.

The chain employs TRBV6-5 and TRBJ2-1; 7 bases are a match to TRBD1. The CDR3 has 13 amino acids. Germline V gene data show CDR1 as MNHEY and CDR2 as SVGAGI. With 4 bases clipped from V and 6 bases from J, the junction kept 3 bases outside the gene matches. The CDR3 DNA reads as TGTGCCAGCAGTTGGGGACAGCGCAATGAGCAGTTCTTC. It translates to CASSWGQRNEQFF.